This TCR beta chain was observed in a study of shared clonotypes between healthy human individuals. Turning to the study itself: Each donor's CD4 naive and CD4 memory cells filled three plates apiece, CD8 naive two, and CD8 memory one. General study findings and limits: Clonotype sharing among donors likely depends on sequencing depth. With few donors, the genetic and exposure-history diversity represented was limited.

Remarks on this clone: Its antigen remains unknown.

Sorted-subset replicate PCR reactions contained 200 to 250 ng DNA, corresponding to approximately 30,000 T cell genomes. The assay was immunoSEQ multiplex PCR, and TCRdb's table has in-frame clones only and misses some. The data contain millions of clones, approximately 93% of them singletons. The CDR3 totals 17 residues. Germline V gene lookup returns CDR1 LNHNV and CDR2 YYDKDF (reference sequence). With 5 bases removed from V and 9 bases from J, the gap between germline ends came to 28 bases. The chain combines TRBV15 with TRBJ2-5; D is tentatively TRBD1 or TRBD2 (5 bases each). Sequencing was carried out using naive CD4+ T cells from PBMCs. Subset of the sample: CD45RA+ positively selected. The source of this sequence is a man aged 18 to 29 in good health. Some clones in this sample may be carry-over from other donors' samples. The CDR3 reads CATSGAPGTDPWAAQYF. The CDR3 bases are TGTGCCACCAGCGGCGCACCCGGGACCGACCCGTGGGCGGCCCAGTACTTC.